The clone carrying this TCR beta chain was counted a few times. What it binds is not known. TCRdb passed the 5' RACE reads through MiXCR, listing each CDR3 protein once. The sample consists of about 800,000 distinct CDR3 sequences, roughly 12% of them appearing once. The data stem from a study of CD8 T cells in ankylosing spondylitis. Broader study findings: Ankylosing spondylitis blood seemed to carry a telltale TCR beta motif made of eight or nine highly homologous variants.

Sample: blood, either unsorted or a sorted T cell fraction (not recorded which). This sequence was found in a male donor with ankylosing spondylitis.

The CDR3 protein is CASSGDPGGQPQHF. DNA for the CDR3: TGTGCCAGCAGCGGGGACCCGGGAGGACAGCCCCAGCATTTT. V and J are TRBV5-4 and TRBJ1-5, with D possibly TRBD1 on 5 matching bases. V lost 4 bases and J lost 7, with 15 bases in between. Per germline, CDR1 SGHNT and CDR2 YYREEE (reference sequence). The CDR3 runs to 14 residues.